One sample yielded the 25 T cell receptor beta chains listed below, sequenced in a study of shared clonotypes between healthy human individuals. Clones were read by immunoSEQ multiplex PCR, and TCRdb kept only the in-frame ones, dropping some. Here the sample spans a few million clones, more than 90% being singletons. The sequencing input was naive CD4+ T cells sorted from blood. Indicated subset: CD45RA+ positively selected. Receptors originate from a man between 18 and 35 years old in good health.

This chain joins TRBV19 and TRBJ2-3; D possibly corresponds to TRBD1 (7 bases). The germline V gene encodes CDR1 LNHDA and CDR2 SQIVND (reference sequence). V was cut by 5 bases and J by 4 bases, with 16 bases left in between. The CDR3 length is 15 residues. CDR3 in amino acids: CASSVGTAGADTQYF. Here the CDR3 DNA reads TGTGCCAGTAGTGTCGGGACAGCGGGCGCAGATACGCAGTATTTT. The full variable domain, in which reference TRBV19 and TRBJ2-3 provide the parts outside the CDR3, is DGGITQSPKYLFRKEGQNVTLSCEQNLNHDAMYWYRQDPGQGLRLIYYSQIVNDFQKGDIAEGYSVSREKKESFPLTVTSAQKNPTAFYLCASSVGTAGADTQYFGPGTRLTVL.

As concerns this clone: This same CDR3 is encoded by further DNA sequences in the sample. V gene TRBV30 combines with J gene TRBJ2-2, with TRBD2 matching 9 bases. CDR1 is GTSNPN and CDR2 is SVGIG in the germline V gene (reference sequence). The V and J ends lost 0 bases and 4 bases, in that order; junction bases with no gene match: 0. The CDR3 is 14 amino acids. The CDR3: CAWSVAGGTGELFF. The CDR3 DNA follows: TGTGCCTGGAGTGTAGCGGGAGGCACCGGGGAGCTGTTTTTT.

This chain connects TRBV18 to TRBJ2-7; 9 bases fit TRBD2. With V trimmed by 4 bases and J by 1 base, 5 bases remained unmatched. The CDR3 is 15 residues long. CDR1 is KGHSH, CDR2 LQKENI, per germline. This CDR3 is CASSRTSAESYEQYF. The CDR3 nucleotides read TGTGCCAGCTCACGGACTAGCGCGGAATCCTACGAGCAGTACTTC.

Here the CDR3 DNA reads TGTGCCAGCAGCCCTAGACAGGGGTCTGCCTACGAGCAGTACTTC. This gives the protein CASSPRQGSAYEQYF. J is TRBJ2-7 and V is TRBV9, with TRBD1 matching over 8 bases. The CDR3 is made up of 15 amino acids. CDR1 SGDLS and CDR2 YYNGEE come from the germline V gene. Trimming removed 4 bases from V and 2 bases from J; junction bases left unmatched: 8.

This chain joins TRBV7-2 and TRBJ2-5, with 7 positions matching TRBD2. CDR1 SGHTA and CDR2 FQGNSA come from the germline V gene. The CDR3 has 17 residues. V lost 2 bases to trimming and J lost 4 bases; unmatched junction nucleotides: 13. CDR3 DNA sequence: TGTGCCAGCAGCTTATACACCCGGAGGGGAGGGAGAGAGACCCAGTACTTC. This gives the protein CASSLYTRRGGRETQYF.

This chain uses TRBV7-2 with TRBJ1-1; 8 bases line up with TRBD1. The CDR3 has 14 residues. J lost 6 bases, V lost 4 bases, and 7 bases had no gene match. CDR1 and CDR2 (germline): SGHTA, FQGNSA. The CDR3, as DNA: TGTGCCAGCAGCTCCAGACAGGGGAGAGCTGAAGCTTTCTTT. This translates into CASSSRQGRAEAFF. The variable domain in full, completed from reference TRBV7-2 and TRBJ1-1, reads GAGVSQSPSNKVTEKGKDVELRCDPISGHTALYWYRQSLGQGLEFLIYFQGNSAPDKSGLPSDRFSAERTGGSVSTLTIQRTQQEDSAVYLCASSSRQGRAEAFFGQGTRLTVV.

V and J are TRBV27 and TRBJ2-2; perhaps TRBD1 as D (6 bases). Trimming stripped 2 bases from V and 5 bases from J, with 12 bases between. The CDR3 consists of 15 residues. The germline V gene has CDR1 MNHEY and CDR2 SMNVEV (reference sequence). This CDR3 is CASSLQGRDTGELFF. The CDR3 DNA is TGTGCCAGCAGTTTACAGGGGCGAGATACCGGGGAGCTGTTTTTT.

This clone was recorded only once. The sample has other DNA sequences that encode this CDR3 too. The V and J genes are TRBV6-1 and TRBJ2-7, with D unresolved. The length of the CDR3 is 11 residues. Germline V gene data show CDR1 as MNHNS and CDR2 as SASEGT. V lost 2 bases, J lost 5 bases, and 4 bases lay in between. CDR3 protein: CASSERHEQYF. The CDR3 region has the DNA TGTGCCAGCAGTGAACGCCACGAGCAGTACTTC.

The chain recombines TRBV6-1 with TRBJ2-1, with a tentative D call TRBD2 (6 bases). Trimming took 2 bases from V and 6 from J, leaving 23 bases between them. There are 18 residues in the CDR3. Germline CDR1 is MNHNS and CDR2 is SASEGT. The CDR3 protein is CASSEHTHGGGWGNEQFF. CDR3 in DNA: TGTGCCAGCAGTGAACACACCCACGGGGGAGGCTGGGGCAATGAGCAGTTCTTC.

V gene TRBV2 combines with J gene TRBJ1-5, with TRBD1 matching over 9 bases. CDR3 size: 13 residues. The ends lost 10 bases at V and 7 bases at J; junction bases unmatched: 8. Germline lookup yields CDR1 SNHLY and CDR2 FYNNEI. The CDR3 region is CATAQGAYQPQHF. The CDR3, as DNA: TGTGCCACCGCACAGGGGGCGTACCAGCCCCAGCATTTT.

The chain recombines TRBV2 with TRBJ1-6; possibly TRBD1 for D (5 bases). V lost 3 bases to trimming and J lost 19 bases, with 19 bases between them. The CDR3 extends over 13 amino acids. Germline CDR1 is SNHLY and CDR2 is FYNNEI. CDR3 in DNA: TGTGCCAGCAGTGACAGTCTCAGGCCCCAGGGTCACTTT. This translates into CASSDSLRPQGHF.

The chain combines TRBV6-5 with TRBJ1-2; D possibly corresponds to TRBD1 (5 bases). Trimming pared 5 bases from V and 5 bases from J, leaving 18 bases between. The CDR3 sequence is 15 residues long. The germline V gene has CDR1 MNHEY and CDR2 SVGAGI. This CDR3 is CASSLRVDILYGYTF. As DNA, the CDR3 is TGTGCCAGCAGTCTCAGAGTGGACATCCTGTATGGCTACACCTTC.

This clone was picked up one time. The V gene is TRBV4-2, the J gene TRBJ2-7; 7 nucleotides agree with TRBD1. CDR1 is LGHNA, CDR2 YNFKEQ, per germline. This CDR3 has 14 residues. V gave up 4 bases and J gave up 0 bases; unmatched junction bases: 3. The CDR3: CASSRDRSSYEQYF. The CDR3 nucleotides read TGTGCCAGCAGCCGGGACAGAAGCTCCTACGAGCAGTACTTC.

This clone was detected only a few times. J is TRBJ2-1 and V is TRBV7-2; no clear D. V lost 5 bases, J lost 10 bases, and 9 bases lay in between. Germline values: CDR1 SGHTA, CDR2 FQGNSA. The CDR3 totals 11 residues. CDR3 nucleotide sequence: TGTGCCAGCAGCCTTACTTTCGAGCAGTTCTTC. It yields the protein CASSLTFEQFF.

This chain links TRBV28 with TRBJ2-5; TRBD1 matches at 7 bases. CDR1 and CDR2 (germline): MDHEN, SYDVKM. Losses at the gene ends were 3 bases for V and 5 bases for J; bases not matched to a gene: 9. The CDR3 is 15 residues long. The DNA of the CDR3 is TGTGCCAGCAGTTTCGACAGGGTGGTGTTGGAGACCCAGTACTTC. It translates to CASSFDRVVLETQYF.

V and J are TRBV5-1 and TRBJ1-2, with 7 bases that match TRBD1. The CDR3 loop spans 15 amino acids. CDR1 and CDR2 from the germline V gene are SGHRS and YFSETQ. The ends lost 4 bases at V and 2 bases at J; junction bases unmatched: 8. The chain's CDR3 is CASSLEQGSNYGYTF. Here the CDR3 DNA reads TGCGCCAGCAGCCTCGAACAGGGGTCGAACTATGGCTACACCTTC.

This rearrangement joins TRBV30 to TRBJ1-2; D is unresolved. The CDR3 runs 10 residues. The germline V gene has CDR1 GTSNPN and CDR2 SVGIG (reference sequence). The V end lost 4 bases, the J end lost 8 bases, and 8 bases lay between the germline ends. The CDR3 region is CAWNQRGYTF. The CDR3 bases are TGTGCCTGGAATCAACGGGGCTACACCTTC.

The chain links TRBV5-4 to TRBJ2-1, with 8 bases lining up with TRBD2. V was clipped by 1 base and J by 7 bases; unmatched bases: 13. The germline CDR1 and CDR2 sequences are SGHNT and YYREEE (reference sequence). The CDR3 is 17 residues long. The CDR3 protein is CASSLMSSGVLGNEQFF. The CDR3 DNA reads TGTGCCAGCAGCTTGATGAGTAGCGGGGTTTTAGGGAATGAGCAGTTCTTC.

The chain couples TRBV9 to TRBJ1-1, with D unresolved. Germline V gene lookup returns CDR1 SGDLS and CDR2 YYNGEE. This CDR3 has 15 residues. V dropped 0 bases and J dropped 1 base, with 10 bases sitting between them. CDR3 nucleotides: TGTGCCAGCAGCGTAGATCCAGGCCCGAACACTGAAGCTTTCTTT. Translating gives CASSVDPGPNTEAFF.

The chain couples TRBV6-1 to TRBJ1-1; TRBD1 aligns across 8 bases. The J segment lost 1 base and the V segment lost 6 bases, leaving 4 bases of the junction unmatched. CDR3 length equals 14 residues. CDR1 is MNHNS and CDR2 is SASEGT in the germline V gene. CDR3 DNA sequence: TGTGCCAGCAGCCCCGGGACAGGGAACACTGAAGCTTTCTTT. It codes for CASSPGTGNTEAFF.

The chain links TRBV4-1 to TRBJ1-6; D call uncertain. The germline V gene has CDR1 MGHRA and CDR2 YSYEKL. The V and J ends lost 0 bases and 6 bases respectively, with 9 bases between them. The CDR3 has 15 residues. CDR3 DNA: TGCGCCAGCAGCCAAGATGGGTTAGCTAATTCACCCCTCCACTTT. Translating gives CASSQDGLANSPLHF.

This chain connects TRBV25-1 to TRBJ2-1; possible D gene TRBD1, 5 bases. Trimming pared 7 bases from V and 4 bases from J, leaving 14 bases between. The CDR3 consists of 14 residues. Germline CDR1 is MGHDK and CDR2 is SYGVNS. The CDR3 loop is CASTGQGKYNEQFF. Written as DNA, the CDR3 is TGTGCCAGCACCGGGCAGGGAAAATACAATGAGCAGTTCTTC.

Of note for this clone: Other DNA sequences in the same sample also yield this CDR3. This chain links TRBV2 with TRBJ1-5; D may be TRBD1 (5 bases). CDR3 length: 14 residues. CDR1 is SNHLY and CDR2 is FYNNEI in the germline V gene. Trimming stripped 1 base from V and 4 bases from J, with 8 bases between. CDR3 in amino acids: CASSEGGWNQPQHF. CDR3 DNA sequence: TGTGCCAGCAGTGAAGGGGGGTGGAATCAGCCCCAGCATTTT.

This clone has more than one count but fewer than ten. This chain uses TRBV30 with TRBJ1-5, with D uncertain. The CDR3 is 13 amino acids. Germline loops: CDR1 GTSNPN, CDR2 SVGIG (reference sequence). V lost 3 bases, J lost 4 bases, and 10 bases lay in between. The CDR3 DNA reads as TGTGCCTGGAGGGGTCAGTATAATCAGCCCCAGCATTTT. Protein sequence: CAWRGQYNQPQHF. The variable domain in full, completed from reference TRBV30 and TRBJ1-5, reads SQTIHQWPATLVQPVGSPLSLECTVEGTSNPNLYWYRQAAGRGLQLLFYSVGIGQISSEVPQNLSASRPQDRQFILSSKKLLLSDSGFYLCAWRGQYNQPQHFGDGTRLSIL.

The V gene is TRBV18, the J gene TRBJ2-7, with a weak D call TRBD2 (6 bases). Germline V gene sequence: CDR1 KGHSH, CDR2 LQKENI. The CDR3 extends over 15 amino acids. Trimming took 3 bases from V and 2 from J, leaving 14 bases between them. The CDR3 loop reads CASSPSAGKAYEQYF. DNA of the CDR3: TGTGCCAGCTCACCGTCCGCGGGAAAGGCCTACGAGCAGTACTTC.